This T cell receptor (beta chain) was identified during a study of blood T cell repertoires in COVID-19. Study background: Some COVID-19 samples were acute and others convalescent; all came from the United States, Italy and Spain. PBMCs, B-cell-depleted T cells, or T cells provided the cDNA or gDNA that made up the material.

The CDR3 loop spans 12 amino acids. Deletions cut 7 bases from V and 2 bases from J, with 9 bases between. This clone was seen once. Source study methods: How many nucleated cells were present was estimated from reference gene primer amplification. Clones were sequenced by immunoSEQ multiplex PCR, and TCRdb holds only the in-frame ones, with some missing. V, J and clone size were drawn from that table, and D and trimming were deduced from the DNA. The data contain roughly 100,000 clones, approximately 86% of them seen just once; the ten biggest clones take up approximately 1.7%. The chain carries TRBV12-3 or TRBV12-4 and TRBJ2-7, with unresolved D. The clonotype originates from an elderly man with acute or convalescent COVID-19. The sample consisted of peripheral blood. As DNA, the CDR3 is TGTGCCAGCACTAGATACCCCTACGAGCAGTACTTC. This codes for CASTRYPYEQYF.